A selection of T cell receptor beta chains follows, all from one sample in a study of identical twins. TCRdb used MiXCR to reprocess the 5' RACE reads, holding one entry per CDR3 protein. The table lists more than 650,000 distinct CDR3 sequences, 5.5% to 7.5% of them singletons. What was sequenced was naive T cells sorted from blood. The origin of the receptors is a man between 18 and 35 years old in good health. Each CDR3 is given with its conserved first and last residue. D genes are given only for firm matches. Clone sizes are given selectively: once, few, many, or a class where the clone is expanded.

CDR3nt: TGCAGTGCTATTACCGGGGACTCCTACGAGCAGTACTTC; CDR3aa: CSAITGDSYEQYF; abundance: many; d_gene: .; j_gene: TRBJ2-7; v_gene: TRBV20-1
CDR3nt: TGCGCCAGCAGTGAGCTTGACGAGCAGTACTTC; CDR3aa: CASSELDEQYF; abundance: many; d_gene: .; j_gene: TRBJ2-7; v_gene: TRBV10-2
CDR3nt: TGCAGCGTTTGTATCCCCGAAGAGGCAGATACGCAGTATTTT; CDR3aa: CSVCIPEEADTQYF; abundance: many; d_gene: .; j_gene: TRBJ2-3; v_gene: TRBV29-1
CDR3nt: TGTGCCAGCAGACACCAAGAGACCCAGTACTTC; CDR3aa: CASRHQETQYF; abundance: many; d_gene: .; j_gene: TRBJ2-5; v_gene: TRBV6-2/TRBV6-3
CDR3nt: TGTGCCAGCAGCCCTAGCGGGAGCTACAATGAGCAGTTCTTC; CDR3aa: CASSPSGSYNEQFF; abundance: many; d_gene: TRBD2; j_gene: TRBJ2-1; v_gene: TRBV12-3/TRBV12-4
CDR3nt: TGTGCCAGCAGTATTTTGCGGGAGAGATACACAGATACGCAGTATTTT; CDR3aa: CASSILRERYTDTQYF; abundance: many; d_gene: TRBD2; j_gene: TRBJ2-3; v_gene: TRBV6-2/TRBV6-3
CDR3nt: TGCAGTGCACGGACAGAAGACACCTTGGGCTACGAGCAGTACTTC; CDR3aa: CSARTEDTLGYEQYF; abundance: few; d_gene: .; j_gene: TRBJ2-7; v_gene: TRBV20-1
CDR3nt: TGTGCCAGCAGAGGACCCGACAGGGGGAACTATGGCTACACCTTC; CDR3aa: CASRGPDRGNYGYTF; abundance: many; d_gene: TRBD1; j_gene: TRBJ1-2; v_gene: TRBV27
CDR3nt: TGTGCCAGCAGCTACCCCGGGACCGAAAACTACGAGCAGTACTTC; CDR3aa: CASSYPGTENYEQYF; abundance: .; d_gene: .; j_gene: TRBJ2-7; v_gene: TRBV7-9
CDR3nt: TGCAGTGCTAGAGATCTGCGGGAGTGGGTGACCCAGTACTTC; CDR3aa: CSARDLREWVTQYF; abundance: .; d_gene: TRBD2; j_gene: TRBJ2-5; v_gene: TRBV20-1
CDR3nt: TGTGCCAGCAGTTGGACTGTCGGTGATACGCAGTATTTT; CDR3aa: CASSWTVGDTQYF; abundance: few; d_gene: .; j_gene: TRBJ2-3; v_gene: TRBV6-5
CDR3nt: TGTGCCAGCAGTGAAGAACAGGGGATCGGAAAACTGTTTTTT; CDR3aa: CASSEEQGIGKLFF; abundance: many; d_gene: TRBD1; j_gene: TRBJ1-4; v_gene: TRBV25-1
CDR3nt: TGCGCCAGCAGCTTCAGCGTACAAGAGACCCAGTACTTC; CDR3aa: CASSFSVQETQYF; abundance: .; d_gene: .; j_gene: TRBJ2-5; v_gene: TRBV5-1
CDR3nt: TGTGCCAGCAGTTTATACCCCCTAGCGGGAAGCACAGATACGCAGTATTTT; CDR3aa: CASSLYPLAGSTDTQYF; abundance: many; d_gene: TRBD2; j_gene: TRBJ2-3; v_gene: TRBV12-3/TRBV12-4
CDR3nt: TGCAGTGCTAGAGACGGAAAAAAAGCGGTTGGTCAGCCCCAGCATTTT; CDR3aa: CSARDGKKAVGQPQHF; abundance: many; d_gene: .; j_gene: TRBJ1-5; v_gene: TRBV20-1
CDR3nt: TGCGCCAGCAGCCCTTTTATAACAGGGGGCTATGGCTACACCTTC; CDR3aa: CASSPFITGGYGYTF; abundance: few; d_gene: TRBD1; j_gene: TRBJ1-2; v_gene: TRBV4-1
CDR3nt: TGTGCCAGCAGCTCACAGCCCTTCAGGGGGCGCCCCGGGGAGCTGTTTTTT; CDR3aa: CASSSQPFRGRPGELFF; abundance: many; d_gene: TRBD1; j_gene: TRBJ2-2; v_gene: TRBV11-2
CDR3nt: TGTGCCAGCATGGTCAGCATGAACACTGAAGCTTTCTTT; CDR3aa: CASMVSMNTEAFF; abundance: few; d_gene: .; j_gene: TRBJ1-1; v_gene: TRBV2
CDR3nt: TGCAGCGTTGAGAACCGGGACAGGGACTACGAGCAGTACTTC; CDR3aa: CSVENRDRDYEQYF; abundance: many; d_gene: TRBD1; j_gene: TRBJ2-7; v_gene: TRBV29-1
CDR3nt: TGCAGTGCGGAAACTGGGGACAGGATGCAAGGCTACACCTTC; CDR3aa: CSAETGDRMQGYTF; abundance: many; d_gene: TRBD1; j_gene: TRBJ1-2; v_gene: TRBV20-1
CDR3nt: TGCAGCGGACGAGGGGGGACCTACAATGAGCAGTTCTTC; CDR3aa: CSGRGGTYNEQFF; abundance: many; d_gene: .; j_gene: TRBJ2-1; v_gene: TRBV29-1
CDR3nt: TGTGCCAGCACCCACGTCGGGACAGGGGGCCCTTTGGACGAGCAGTACTTC; CDR3aa: CASTHVGTGGPLDEQYF; abundance: many; d_gene: TRBD1; j_gene: TRBJ2-7; v_gene: TRBV27